The rows below give T cell receptor beta chains drawn from one sample of a study of T cell responses to AZD1222 COVID-19 vaccine. Some clones are missing from TCRdb's copy, which holds only in-frame ones; the method was immunoSEQ multiplex PCR. The sample lists fewer than 200,000 clones, more than 80% occurring once. Sequenced here: peripheral blood, sampled on day 0 of AZD1222 vaccination. Receptors originate from an adult in good health. CDR3s include the opening cysteine and the closing phenylalanine or tryptophan. The D gene is left open where the match is weak. Rows may omit the clone size; those that give it use once, few, many or a size class.

clone size	D gene	V gene	J gene	CDR3 DNA	CDR3 protein
NA	NA	TRBV6-5	TRBJ1-3	TGTGCCAGCAGCAGAGACAGTGTCTCTGGAAACACCATATATTTT	CASSRDSVSGNTIYF
once	TRBD1	TRBV6-6	TRBJ2-7	TGTGCCAGCAGTTGGTCGACCGGGACAGCAAACGAGCAGTACTTC	CASSWSTGTANEQYF
NA	TRBD1	TRBV24-1	TRBJ2-7	TGTGCCACCAGTGATCAAAGGGACAGCTACGAGCAGTACTTC	CATSDQRDSYEQYF
NA	NA	TRBV3-1/TRBV3-2	TRBJ2-3	TGTGCCAGCAGCCAAGAAGGCAGCACAGATACGCAGTATTTT	CASSQEGSTDTQYF
NA	NA	TRBV30	TRBJ2-3	TGTGCCTGGTCCGGGCGGGATACGCAGTATTTT	CAWSGRDTQYF
NA	NA	TRBV11-2	TRBJ2-7	TGTGCCAGCAGCTTGCAGGGACGCGACGAGCAGTACTTC	CASSLQGRDEQYF
NA	NA	TRBV5-4	TRBJ2-3	TGTGCCAGCAGCCGCGGACCGACGGAGGTTAGCACAGATACGCAGTATTTT	CASSRGPTEVSTDTQYF
NA	NA	TRBV10-3	TRBJ1-2	TGTGCCATCAGTGAAAGGGGGGCTAACTATGGCTACACCTTC	CAISERGANYGYTF
NA	NA	TRBV13	TRBJ1-2	TGTGCCAGCAGCCGAACCGGGGATGGCTACACCTTC	CASSRTGDGYTF
NA	TRBD2	TRBV5-1	TRBJ2-2	TGCGCCAGCAGCCCCTTACCGACTAGCGGGGGCCTAAACACCGGGGAGCTGTTTTTT	CASSPLPTSGGLNTGELFF
few	TRBD1	TRBV28	TRBJ1-6	TGTGCCACCATGACAGGGAGCTCCTATAATTCACCCCTCCACTTT	CATMTGSSYNSPLHF
few	NA	TRBV4-2	TRBJ2-7	TGTGCCAGCAGCCAACTAGCGCGCTACGAGCAGTACTTC	CASSQLARYEQYF
NA	NA	TRBV7-9	TRBJ1-2	TGTGCCAGCAGCTTAGAGATTGGGGACCGCTACACCTTC	CASSLEIGDRYTF
NA	TRBD1	TRBV6-2/TRBV6-3	TRBJ2-1	TGTGCCAGCAGTTGGGGACAGGGGATTAACAATGAGCAGTTCTTC	CASSWGQGINNEQFF
NA	NA	TRBV7-2	TRBJ2-2	TGTGCCAGCAGCTTAGACTCCGGGAACACCGGGGAGCTGTTTTTT	CASSLDSGNTGELFF
once	TRBD1	TRBV12-3/TRBV12-4	TRBJ1-2	TGTGCCAGCAGTCCGCGGACAGGGGGTGGCTACACCTTC	CASSPRTGGGYTF
NA	TRBD2	TRBV19	TRBJ2-5	TGTGCCAGTAGTATAGTTTCAAGTGGGACTACCCGAGGGGAGACCCAGTACTTC	CASSIVSSGTTRGETQYF
NA	NA	TRBV7-8	TRBJ1-5	TGTGCCAGCAGCTTAGCTGCAGGGAACCAGCCCCAGCATTTT	CASSLAAGNQPQHF
NA	NA	TRBV15	TRBJ2-5	TGTGCCACCAGCCGCCCCGCTCAGGGAGAGACCCAGTACTTC	CATSRPAQGETQYF
NA	NA	TRBV3-1/TRBV3-2	TRBJ2-1	TGTGCCAGCAGCCAAGATATCTCGGGGCTTGAGCAGTTCTTC	CASSQDISGLEQFF
NA	NA	TRBV28	TRBJ1-5	TGTGCCAGCAGGGCCTCGGGGCAGCCCCAGCATTTT	CASRASGQPQHF
NA	TRBD1	TRBV4-1	TRBJ2-5	TGCGCCAGCAGCCAAGATGGGACAGGGGGAGAGACCCAGTACTTC	CASSQDGTGGETQYF
NA	NA	TRBV18	TRBJ2-1	TGTGCCAGCTCACCACGCGCCCAGGGTAACAATGAGCAGTTCTTC	CASSPRAQGNNEQFF
NA	NA	TRBV7-9	TRBJ2-3	TGTGCCAGCAGCTTCGGGAGCACAGATACGCAGTATTTT	CASSFGSTDTQYF
NA	TRBD1	TRBV18	TRBJ2-2	TGTGCCAGCTCGCAGGGGACAGCAAACACCGGGGAGCTGTTTTTT	CASSQGTANTGELFF
once	NA	TRBV10-2	TRBJ1-5	TGCGCCAGCAGTACAGGGATTAAGCAGCCCCAGCATTTT	CASSTGIKQPQHF
NA	NA	TRBV2	TRBJ1-5	TGTGCCAGCAGTGTGGAAGGGGTCAATCAGCCCCAGCATTTT	CASSVEGVNQPQHF
NA	TRBD1	TRBV12-3/TRBV12-4	TRBJ1-4	TGTGCCAGCACCCTCGTGACAGGGAGGCTGTTTTTT	CASTLVTGRLFF
few	NA	TRBV28	TRBJ1-2	TGTGCCAGCAGTCCAAGGGGGTATGACTATGGCTACACCTTC	CASSPRGYDYGYTF
NA	NA	TRBV2	TRBJ1-5	TGTGCCAGCGGCAGGGGAGGCAATCAGCCCCAGCATTTT	CASGRGGNQPQHF
NA	TRBD1	TRBV18	TRBJ1-2	TGTGCCAGCTCACCCCTATCTCCGGGACAGGGATATGGCTACACCTTC	CASSPLSPGQGYGYTF
NA	NA	TRBV1	TRBJ2-5	TGCACCAGCAGCCAGGACTCCGGGGGGCGGTCCCGCCAAGAGACCCAGTACTTC	CTSSQDSGGRSRQETQYF
NA	NA	TRBV2	TRBJ2-7	TGTGCCAGTTTGACTGAGCCCTCCTACGAGCAGTACTTC	CASLTEPSYEQYF
NA	TRBD1	TRBV19	TRBJ1-2	TGTGCCAGTAGTATAGCCCCTCGCGGACAGGGGCTCAGTGGCTACACCTTC	CASSIAPRGQGLSGYTF
NA	TRBD2	TRBV19	TRBJ2-6	TGTGCCAGTACCTTAAGGGCGGGGGATGGGGCCAACGTCCTGACTTTC	CASTLRAGDGANVLTF
NA	NA	TRBV19	TRBJ2-2	TGTGCCAGTAGTCCCTTCGGGCAGGGGAACACCGGGGAGCTGTTTTTT	CASSPFGQGNTGELFF
NA	TRBD1	TRBV30	TRBJ1-1	TGTGCCTGGAGGCTACAGGGGGCTACTGAAGCTTTCTTT	CAWRLQGATEAFF
once	NA	TRBV6-5	TRBJ1-3	TGTGCCAGCAGTTACTCAGGGCAGGGAAACACCATATATTTT	CASSYSGQGNTIYF
NA	NA	TRBV2	TRBJ2-1	TGTGCCAGCAGTGGGCTACAAGACTCCTACAATGAGCAGTTCTTC	CASSGLQDSYNEQFF
NA	TRBD1	TRBV19	TRBJ2-3	TGTGCCACACAGGGGATTGCAGATACGCAGTATTTT	CATQGIADTQYF
NA	NA	TRBV20-1	TRBJ2-2	TGCAGTGCTAGTGGCCGCGGGACACACACCGGGGAGCTGTTTTTT	CSASGRGTHTGELFF
NA	TRBD2	TRBV6-9	TRBJ2-7	TGTGCCAGCACCACGGGACTAGCGGAGCCCTACGAGCAGTACTTC	CASTTGLAEPYEQYF
NA	NA	TRBV1	TRBJ1-5	TGCACCAGCCCTGATCATTTCAGAGGCGGCAATCAGCCCCAGCATTTT	CTSPDHFRGGNQPQHF
NA	NA	TRBV30	TRBJ1-1	TGTGCCTGTCCAGGGGCCTCGAACACTGAAGCTTTCTTT	CACPGASNTEAFF
NA	TRBD1	TRBV5-4	TRBJ1-2	TGTGCCAGCAGCTTAGCGGACAGGGTACGCTACACCTTC	CASSLADRVRYTF
once	TRBD1	TRBV28	TRBJ1-5	TGTGCCAGCAGTTTAGGGGGACAGGGTAGCAATCAGCCCCAGCATTTT	CASSLGGQGSNQPQHF